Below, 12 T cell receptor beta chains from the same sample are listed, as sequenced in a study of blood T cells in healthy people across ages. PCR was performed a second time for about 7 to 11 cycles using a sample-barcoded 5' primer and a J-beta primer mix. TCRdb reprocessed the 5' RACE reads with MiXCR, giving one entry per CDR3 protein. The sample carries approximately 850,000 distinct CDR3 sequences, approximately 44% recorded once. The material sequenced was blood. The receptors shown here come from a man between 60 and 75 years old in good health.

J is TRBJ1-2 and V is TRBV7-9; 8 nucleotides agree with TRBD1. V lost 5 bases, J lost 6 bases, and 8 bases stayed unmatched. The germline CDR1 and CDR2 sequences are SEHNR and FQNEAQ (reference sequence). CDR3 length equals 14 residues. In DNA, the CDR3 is TGTGCCAGCAGCAATGTCAGGGGGCCAGATGGCTACACCTTC. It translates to CASSNVRGPDGYTF. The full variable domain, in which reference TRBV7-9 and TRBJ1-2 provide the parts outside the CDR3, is DTGVSQNPRHKITKRGQNVTFRCDPISEHNRLYWYRQTLGQGPEFLTYFQNEAQLEKSRLLSDRFSAERPKGSFSTLEIQRTEQGDSAMYLCASSNVRGPDGYTFGSGTRLTVV.

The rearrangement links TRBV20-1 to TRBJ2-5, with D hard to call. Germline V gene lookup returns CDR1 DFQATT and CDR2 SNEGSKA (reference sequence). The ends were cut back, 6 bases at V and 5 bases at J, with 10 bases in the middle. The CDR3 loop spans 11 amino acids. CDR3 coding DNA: TGCAGTGCGACGACCCGGGAGACCCAGTACTTC. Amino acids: CSATTRETQYF.

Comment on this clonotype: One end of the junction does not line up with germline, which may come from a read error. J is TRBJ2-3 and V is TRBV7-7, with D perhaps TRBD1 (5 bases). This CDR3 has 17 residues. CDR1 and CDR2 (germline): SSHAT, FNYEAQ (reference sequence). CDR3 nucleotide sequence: TGTGCTAGCAGCTTGGTCCCCCAAAGGGGTGGTACAGATACGCAGTATTTT. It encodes CASSLVPQRGGTDTQYF.

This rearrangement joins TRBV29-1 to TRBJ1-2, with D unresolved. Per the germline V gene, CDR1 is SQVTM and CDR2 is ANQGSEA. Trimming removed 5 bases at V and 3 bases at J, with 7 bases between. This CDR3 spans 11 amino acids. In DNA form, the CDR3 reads TGCAGCGTTCTGGGCTACTATGGCTACACCTTC. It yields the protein CSVLGYYGYTF. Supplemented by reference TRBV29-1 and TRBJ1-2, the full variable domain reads SAVISQKPSRDICQRGTSLTIQCQVDSQVTMMFWYRQQPGQSLTLIATANQGSEATYESGFVIDKFPISRPNLTFSTLTVSNMSPEDSSIYLCSVLGYYGYTFGSGTRLTVV.

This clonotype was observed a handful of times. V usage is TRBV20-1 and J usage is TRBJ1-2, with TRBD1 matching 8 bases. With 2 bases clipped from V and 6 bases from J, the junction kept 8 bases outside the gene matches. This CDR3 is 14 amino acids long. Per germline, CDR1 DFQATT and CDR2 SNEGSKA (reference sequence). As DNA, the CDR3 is TGCAGTGCTAGAACAGGACAGGGTAGTGATGGCTACACCTTC. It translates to CSARTGQGSDGYTF.

The CDR3 region has the DNA TGTGCCAGCAGTGGCTCCGGGACAGGGATCGATGAGCAGTTCTTC. It translates to CASSGSGTGIDEQFF. The rearrangement uses TRBV2 and TRBJ2-1; 9 bases are a match to TRBD1. CDR1 is SNHLY, CDR2 FYNNEI, per germline. The V and J ends lost 4 bases and 8 bases, in that order; junction bases with no gene match: 9. The length of the CDR3 is 15 residues.

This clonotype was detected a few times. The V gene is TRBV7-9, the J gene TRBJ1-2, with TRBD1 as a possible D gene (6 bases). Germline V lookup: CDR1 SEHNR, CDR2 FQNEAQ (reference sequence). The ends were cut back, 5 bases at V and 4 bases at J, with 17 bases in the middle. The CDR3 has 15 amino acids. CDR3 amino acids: CASSRIQGDGYGYTF. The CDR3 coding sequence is TGTGCCAGCAGCCGCATACAGGGTGACGGCTATGGCTACACCTTC.

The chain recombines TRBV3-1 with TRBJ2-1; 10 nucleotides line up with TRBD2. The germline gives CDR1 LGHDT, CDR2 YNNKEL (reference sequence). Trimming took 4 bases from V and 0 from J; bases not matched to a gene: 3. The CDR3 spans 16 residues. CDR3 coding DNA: TGTGCCAGCAGCCCCCGACTAGCGGGCTCCTACAATGAGCAGTTCTTC. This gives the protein CASSPRLAGSYNEQFF.

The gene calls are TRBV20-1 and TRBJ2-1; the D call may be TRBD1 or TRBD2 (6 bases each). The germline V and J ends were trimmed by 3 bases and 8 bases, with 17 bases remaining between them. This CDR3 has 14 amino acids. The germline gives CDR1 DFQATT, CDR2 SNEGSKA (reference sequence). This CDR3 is CSASSEGVFDEQFF. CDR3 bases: TGCAGTGCTAGCTCGGAGGGGGTTTTTGATGAGCAGTTCTTC.

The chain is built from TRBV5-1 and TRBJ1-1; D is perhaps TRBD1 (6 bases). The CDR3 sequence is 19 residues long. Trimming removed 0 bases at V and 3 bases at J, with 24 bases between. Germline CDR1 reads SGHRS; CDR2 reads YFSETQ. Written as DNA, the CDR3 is TGCGCCAGCAGCTTGGCCGCCGGGACGGGGGGCTCTTGGGACACTGAAGCTTTCTTT. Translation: CASSLAAGTGGSWDTEAFF.

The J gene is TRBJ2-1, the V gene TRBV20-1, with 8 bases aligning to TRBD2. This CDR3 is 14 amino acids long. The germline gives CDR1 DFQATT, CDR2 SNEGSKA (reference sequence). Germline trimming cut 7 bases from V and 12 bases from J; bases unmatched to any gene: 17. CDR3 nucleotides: TGCAGTGGTTGGACTAGCCTTAGCACAGATACGCAGTTCTTC. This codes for CSGWTSLSTDTQFF.

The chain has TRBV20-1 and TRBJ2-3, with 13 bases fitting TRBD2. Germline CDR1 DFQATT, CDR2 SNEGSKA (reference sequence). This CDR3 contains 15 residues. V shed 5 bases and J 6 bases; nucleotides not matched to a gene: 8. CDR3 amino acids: CSAPQTSGGYDTQYF. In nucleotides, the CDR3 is TGCAGTGCTCCCCAGACTAGCGGGGGGTACGATACGCAGTATTTT.